The 23 T cell receptor beta chains presented below share a single source sample, sequenced in a study of human T cells and chemical hapten exposure. TCRdb recomputed calls from the RACE reads with MiXCR, one row per CDR3 protein. This repertoire shows 85,000 to 120,000 distinct CDR3 sequences, 12% found once; its top ten account for more than 1.5%. Documented time point: pre-sensitization, week 0. Treatment: therapeutic diphenylcyclopropenone sensitization with weekly scalp DPC. The source material was whole blood, sampled in connection with sensitization to the hapten diphenylcyclopropenone (DPC). The receptors shown here come from a woman between 50 and 59 years old with alopecia areata. Some clones in this sample may be carry-over from other donors' samples.

This clonotype was picked up a small number of times. CDR3 amino acids: CASSGGTYGYTF. The CDR3 coding sequence is TGCGCCAGCAGCGGAGGGACTTACGGCTACACCTTC. The genes are TRBV5-1 and TRBJ1-2, with D tentatively TRBD1 (5 bases). Germline V gene sequence: CDR1 SGHRS, CDR2 YFSETQ. The length of the CDR3 is 12 residues. Trimming removed 4 bases from V and 8 bases from J, with 12 bases in between.

This clonotype was seen a few times. The V call is TRBV7-2, the J call TRBJ1-2; D call uncertain. Per the germline V gene, CDR1 is SGHTA and CDR2 is FQGNSA. V lost 5 bases and J lost 5, with 9 bases in between. The CDR3 has 12 amino acids. DNA of the CDR3: TGTGCCAGCAGCCCGACTGCTTATGGCTACACCTTC. It codes for CASSPTAYGYTF.

This clonotype was seen at least ten times. This sequence joins TRBV7-9 and TRBJ2-7, with 7 positions matching TRBD1. From germline, CDR1 is SEHNR and CDR2 FQNEAQ (reference sequence). V shed 3 bases, J shed 2 bases, and the junction held 4 bases outside the gene matches. The CDR3 is made up of 14 amino acids. The CDR3 spells CASSFGQETYEQYF. The CDR3 bases are TGTGCCAGCAGCTTCGGACAGGAGACCTACGAGCAGTACTTC. The full variable domain, with the rest looked up from reference TRBV7-9 and TRBJ2-7, is DTGVSQNPRHKITKRGQNVTFRCDPISEHNRLYWYRQTLGQGPEFLTYFQNEAQLEKSRLLSDRFSAERPKGSFSTLEIQRTEQGDSAMYLCASSFGQETYEQYFGPGTRLTVT.

The rearrangement links TRBV12-3 or TRBV12-4 to TRBJ2-1, with D possibly TRBD1 on 6 matching bases. This CDR3 is 13 amino acids long. Between the trimmed V and J ends, which lost 5 bases and 4 bases, there was a span of 9 bases. The CDR3: CASSRGQYNEQFF. The CDR3 region has the DNA TGTGCCAGCAGTCGAGGACAGTACAATGAGCAGTTCTTC.

V gene TRBV29-1 combines with J gene TRBJ1-6; 9 bases match TRBD1. The CDR3 has 13 amino acids. CDR1 and CDR2 (germline): SQVTM, ANQGSEA. J gave up 9 bases and V 4 bases, and 4 bases lay outside the gene matches. The CDR3 loop is CSVAGTGSSPLHF. CDR3 DNA sequence: TGCAGCGTTGCCGGGACAGGGTCTTCACCCCTCCACTTT.

This clonotype has a handful of counts. The V call is TRBV28, the J call TRBJ1-5; tentative D call: TRBD1 (6 bases). The V end lost 8 bases, the J end lost 6 bases, and 20 bases lay between the germline ends. The CDR3 is 15 residues long. Per the germline V gene, CDR1 is MDHEN and CDR2 is SYDVKM. CDR3 coding DNA: TGTGCCAGCGCCTCAACAACAGGGACAAGTCAGCCCCAGCATTTT. This gives the protein CASASTTGTSQPQHF.

This clonotype has only a few counts. The chain combines TRBV12-3 or TRBV12-4 with TRBJ1-5; D remains ambiguous. The CDR3 totals 14 residues. Trimming removed 2 bases from V and 5 bases from J, with 10 bases in between. Here the CDR3 reads CASSLSRGYQPQHF. CDR3 sequence (DNA): TGTGCCAGCAGTTTATCGAGAGGATATCAGCCCCAGCATTTT.

Ten or more counts support this clonotype. The chain links TRBV7-2 to TRBJ2-7; D gene uncertain. The V gene lost 3 bases and the J gene lost 6 bases, with 6 bases spanning the gap. The germline V gene encodes CDR1 SGHTA and CDR2 FQGNSA. The CDR3 runs to 11 residues. The CDR3 region has the DNA TGTGCCAGCAGCTTTATCGGCGAGCAGTACTTC. This encodes CASSFIGEQYF.

A few counts support this clonotype. In DNA, the CDR3 is TGTGCCAGCCAACAAAACTTCGACAGGGGAGATGGCTACACCTTC. This sequence encodes CASQQNFDRGDGYTF. The chain carries TRBV12-3 or TRBV12-4 and TRBJ1-2; 8 nucleotides agree with TRBD1. V was clipped by 8 bases and J by 6 bases; unmatched bases: 14. The CDR3 is made up of 15 amino acids.

The rearrangement links TRBV28 to TRBJ1-2, with no clear D. Trimming shortened V by 5 bases and J by 4 bases, and 8 bases separated the two germline ends. This CDR3 spans 12 amino acids. Germline V lookup: CDR1 MDHEN, CDR2 SYDVKM. The chain's CDR3 is CASSPLIYGYTF. The CDR3 nucleotides are TGTGCCAGCAGTCCCCTAATCTATGGCTACACCTTC.

The chain uses TRBV11-2 and TRBJ1-1; D remains unclear. Germline V gene data show CDR1 as SGHAT and CDR2 as FQNNGV. V was pared by 2 bases and J by 2 bases, with 9 bases between. There are 14 residues in the CDR3. The CDR3 spells CASSLRQFNTEAFF. The CDR3 DNA is TGTGCCAGCAGCTTAAGGCAGTTCAACACTGAAGCTTTCTTT.

This clonotype has just a few counts. V usage is TRBV5-5 and J usage is TRBJ1-1; 7 bases line up with TRBD1. CDR3 size: 15 residues. Germline loops: CDR1 SGHKS, CDR2 YYEKEE (reference sequence). V trimming: 5 bases; J trimming: 0 bases; junction bases outside the gene matches: 7. The CDR3 sequence is CASSYQGDMNTEAFF. In DNA form, the CDR3 reads TGTGCCAGCAGTTACCAGGGGGATATGAACACTGAAGCTTTCTTT.

J is TRBJ1-1 and V is TRBV28; unclear D gene. Per germline, CDR1 MDHEN and CDR2 SYDVKM. V was cut by 4 bases and J by 5 bases, with 8 bases left in between. The CDR3 contains 12 residues. CDR3 bases: TGTGCCAGCAGTTCAATGGGGACTGAAGCTTTCTTT. Its protein is CASSSMGTEAFF.

The chain uses TRBV18 and TRBJ1-2; tentatively, D is TRBD1 (5 bases). Germline assignment: CDR1 KGHSH and CDR2 LQKENI. This CDR3 has 15 amino acids. V lost 3 bases and J 6 bases, leaving 17 bases between the germline ends. CDR3 amino acids: CASSPAGGGSDGYTF. In DNA form, the CDR3 reads TGTGCCAGCTCACCGGCCGGGGGAGGGTCTGATGGCTACACCTTC.

V is TRBV5-1 and J is TRBJ1-1; maybe TRBD1 (6 bases). The germline gives CDR1 SGHRS, CDR2 YFSETQ. CDR3 length equals 15 residues. V lost 0 bases and J 1 base, leaving 10 bases between the germline ends. The chain's CDR3 is CASSLAGQWNTEAFF. Here the CDR3 DNA reads TGCGCCAGCAGCTTGGCCGGACAGTGGAACACTGAAGCTTTCTTT.

The CDR3 DNA reads TGTGCCAGTAGTCATCAGGGTGCTAGCGGGGCCTACGAGCAGTACTTC. This encodes CASSHQGASGAYEQYF. The rearrangement uses TRBV19 and TRBJ2-7, with 9 bases identical to TRBD2. CDR3 size: 16 residues. J gave up 2 bases and V 5 bases, and 10 bases lay outside the gene matches. Germline assignment: CDR1 LNHDA and CDR2 SQIVND (reference sequence).

J is TRBJ1-4 and V is TRBV6-6, with 9 bases fitting TRBD1. Unmatched junction bases numbered 11, after V lost 8 bases and J lost 4 bases. Germline assignment: CDR1 MNHNY and CDR2 SVGAGI (reference sequence). The CDR3 runs to 16 residues. The CDR3 sequence: CASGEQGARSNEKLFF. The CDR3 nucleotides read TGTGCCAGCGGGGAACAGGGGGCGCGTAGTAATGAAAAACTGTTTTTT.

This sequence joins TRBV11-2 and TRBJ2-7; 9 nucleotides match TRBD1. CDR3 length: 14 amino acids. The V gene end was trimmed by 5 bases and the J gene end by 6 bases; junction bases not matched to a gene: 8. The germline gives CDR1 SGHAT, CDR2 FQNNGV. CDR3 amino acids: CASSRATGGGEQYF. The DNA for the CDR3 is TGTGCCAGCAGCCGCGCGACAGGGGGTGGCGAGCAGTACTTC.

This chain links TRBV3-1 with TRBJ1-6; possibly TRBD1 for D (5 bases). Per the germline V gene, CDR1 is LGHDT and CDR2 is YNNKEL (reference sequence). This CDR3 contains 14 residues. The V gene lost 1 base and the J gene lost 7 bases, with 8 bases spanning the gap. CDR3 sequence: CASSQGQINSPLHF. CDR3 nucleotide sequence: TGTGCCAGCAGCCAAGGACAGATAAATTCACCCCTCCACTTT.

The chain recombines TRBV5-1 with TRBJ1-1; the match to TRBD1 covers 9 bases. This CDR3 has 14 residues. The trim removed 0 bases at V and 4 bases at J, leaving 1 base unmatched. The germline CDR1 and CDR2 sequences are SGHRS and YFSETQ. The CDR3 is CASSLGDRVTEAFF. The CDR3 region has the DNA TGCGCCAGCAGCTTGGGGGACAGGGTCACTGAAGCTTTCTTT.

This clonotype was seen a few times. The V call is TRBV20-1, the J call TRBJ1-2; D unresolved. The CDR3 consists of 16 residues. Deletions cut 0 bases from V and 2 bases from J, with 16 bases between. CDR1 and CDR2 from the germline V gene are DFQATT and SNEGSKA (reference sequence). The CDR3 is CSARDLQHRTNYGYTF. The DNA of the CDR3 is TGCAGTGCTAGAGATCTGCAACATAGAACAAACTATGGCTACACCTTC.

This clonotype has just a few counts. V is TRBV3-1 and J is TRBJ2-3; D may be TRBD1 (6 bases). Germline V lookup: CDR1 LGHDT, CDR2 YNNKEL (reference sequence). The CDR3 runs 16 residues. Trimming removed 4 bases from V and 9 bases from J, with 23 bases in between. The CDR3 protein is CASSLLTTGAIGTQYF. CDR3 DNA: TGTGCCAGCAGCCTCCTGACGACAGGCGCCATTGGGACGCAGTATTTT.

The J gene is TRBJ1-2, the V gene TRBV7-8; D possibly corresponds to TRBD1 (6 bases). This CDR3 region has 14 residues. From germline, CDR1 is SGHVS and CDR2 FQNEAQ. V was clipped by 5 bases and J by 7 bases, with 17 bases between them. This chain's CDR3 is CASSPGVTGSGYTF. CDR3 bases: TGTGCCAGCAGCCCAGGGGTCACAGGGAGTGGCTACACCTTC.